Below are 8 T cell receptor beta chains sequenced from a single sample in a study of CD8 T cells in ankylosing spondylitis. MiXCR, run by TCRdb on the 5' RACE reads, gives a single entry per CDR3 protein. The repertoire holds 200,000 to 250,000 distinct CDR3 sequences, with 8.2% as singletons. The sequencing sample was made of blood, either unsorted or a sorted T cell fraction (not recorded which). The receptors were gathered from a female donor with ankylosing spondylitis or in good health (not recorded which).

This clonotype appeared many times. The chain employs TRBV10-3 and TRBJ2-1; 13 nucleotides agree with TRBD2. The CDR3 loop spans 14 amino acids. The junction had 8 bases not matched to a gene; V was cut back by 5 bases and J by 13 bases. Germline V gene data show CDR1 as ENHRY and CDR2 as SYGVKD. CDR3 nucleotide sequence: TGTGCCATCAGTCCCGGACTAGCGGGAGTTTCTCAGTTCTTC. Translation: CAISPGLAGVSQFF.

This clonotype occurred many times. V usage is TRBV27 and J usage is TRBJ2-7; D not certain. The V gene lost 0 bases and the J gene lost 3 bases, with 9 bases spanning the gap. The V gene's germline CDR1 is MNHEY and CDR2 SMNVEV (reference sequence). The CDR3 is 14 residues long. CDR3 DNA: TGTGCCAGCAGTTTATCGATAGCTGGCTACGAGCAGTACTTC. Its protein product is CASSLSIAGYEQYF.

This clonotype was seen many times. V usage is TRBV13 and J usage is TRBJ2-3; tentative D call: TRBD1 (6 bases). Germline assignment: CDR1 PRHDT and CDR2 FYEKMQ (reference sequence). V was pared by 4 bases and J by 0 bases, with 11 bases between. This CDR3 is built from 15 residues. CDR3 in DNA: TGTGCCAGCAGCTCCCGGACAGAGAGCACAGATACGCAGTATTTT. It is translated as CASSSRTESTDTQYF.

This clonotype has ten or more counts. The chain carries TRBV5-6 and TRBJ2-2; 10 nucleotides align to TRBD1. The CDR3 runs 15 residues. CDR1 and CDR2 from the germline V gene are SGHDT and YYEEEE. V shed 6 bases and J 9 bases; nucleotides not matched to a gene: 11. The CDR3 region is CASTLYGTGDRELFF. In DNA form, the CDR3 reads TGTGCCAGCACCCTATACGGGACAGGGGACAGGGAGCTGTTTTTT. Full variable domain (outside the CDR3, taken from reference TRBV5-6 and TRBJ2-2): DAGVTQSPTHLIKTRGQQVTLRCSPKSGHDTVSWYQQALGQGPQFIFQYYEEEERQRGNFPDRFSGHQFPNYSSELNVNALLLGDSALYLCASTLYGTGDRELFFGEGSRLTVL.

There are many counts of this clonotype. The gene calls are TRBV6-1 and TRBJ1-2; a possible D gene is TRBD1 (5 bases). Germline values: CDR1 MNHNS, CDR2 SASEGT. The CDR3 totals 13 residues. V was trimmed by 7 bases and J by 9 bases, leaving 18 bases between them. The CDR3: CASTPTAMVRYTF. Written as DNA, the CDR3 is TGTGCCAGCACCCCGACAGCAATGGTGCGCTACACCTTC.

This clonotype appeared many times. V is TRBV6-1 and J is TRBJ2-7; unclear D gene. The V end lost 5 bases, the J end lost 7 bases, and 21 bases lay between the germline ends. Germline V CDR1 and CDR2: MNHNS, SASEGT. CDR3 length: 15 amino acids. CDR3 amino acids: CASSTRLGPAGEQYF. In DNA form, the CDR3 reads TGTGCCAGCAGTACCCGTTTAGGCCCCGCAGGAGAGCAGTACTTC.

This clonotype was counted at least ten times. The chain couples TRBV6-1 to TRBJ2-7; TRBD2 agrees at 9 bases. This CDR3 spans 17 amino acids. The V gene end was trimmed by 6 bases and the J gene end by 5 bases; junction bases not matched to a gene: 17. Looked up from germline, CDR1 is MNHNS and CDR2 is SASEGT. The DNA of the CDR3 is TGTGCCAGCAGCCCGAGGGGCGGGAGGGCCGAGTTGAACGAGCAGTACTTC. As protein: CASSPRGGRAELNEQYF.

This clonotype turned up a few times. This rearrangement joins TRBV7-9 to TRBJ1-1; D gene ambiguous. Deletions cut 5 bases from V and 5 bases from J, with 18 bases between. The CDR3 is 15 residues long. CDR1 and CDR2 from the germline V gene are SEHNR and FQNEAQ (reference sequence). Written as DNA, the CDR3 is TGTGCCAGCAGCCCTCGGAGGGCGCCGAGTACTGAAGCTTTCTTT. Amino acid sequence: CASSPRRAPSTEAFF.